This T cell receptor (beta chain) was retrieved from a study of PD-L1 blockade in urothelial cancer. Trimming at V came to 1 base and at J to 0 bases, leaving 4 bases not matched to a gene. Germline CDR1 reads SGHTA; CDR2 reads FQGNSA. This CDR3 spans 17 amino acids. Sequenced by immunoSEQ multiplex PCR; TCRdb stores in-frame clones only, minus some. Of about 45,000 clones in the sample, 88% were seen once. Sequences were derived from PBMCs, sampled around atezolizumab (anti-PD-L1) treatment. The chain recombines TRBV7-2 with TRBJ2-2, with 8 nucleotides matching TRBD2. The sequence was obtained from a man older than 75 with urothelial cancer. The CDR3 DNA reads TGTGCCAGCAGCTTAGTCCCGGGACTAGCGAACACCGGGGAGCTGTTTTTT. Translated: CASSLVPGLANTGELFF.